These T cell receptor beta chains were read from a single sample in a study of shared clonotypes between healthy human individuals. Clones were read by immunoSEQ multiplex PCR, and TCRdb kept only the in-frame ones, dropping some. The sample records hundreds of thousands of clones, 96% being singletons. The sample consisted of naive CD8+ T cells sorted from blood. Source of these receptors: a woman aged 25 to 39 in good health. Each CDR3 is given with its conserved first and last residue. Each record gives: clone size, V gene, J gene, D gene, CDR3 DNA, CDR3 protein. A D gene is named only where the DNA matches it firmly. The listing skips clone size in some rows; elsewhere it reads once, few, many or a size class.

abundance: -
v_gene: TRBV7-8
j_gene: TRBJ2-1
d_gene: TRBD1
CDR3nt: TGTGCCAGCAGCTTGGAGACAGGGGACTACAATGAGCAGTTCTTC
CDR3aa: CASSLETGDYNEQFF

abundance: once
v_gene: TRBV5-4
j_gene: TRBJ1-2
d_gene: -
CDR3nt: TGTGCCAGCAGCTTAGGGGACCGCTTGTATGGCTACACCTTC
CDR3aa: CASSLGDRLYGYTF

abundance: -
v_gene: TRBV27
j_gene: TRBJ2-3
d_gene: -
CDR3nt: TGTGCCAGCACGCTTGGGGCCAGCGGCACAGATACGCAGTATTTT
CDR3aa: CASTLGASGTDTQYF

abundance: -
v_gene: TRBV5-4
j_gene: TRBJ2-2
d_gene: TRBD1
CDR3nt: TGTGCCAGCAGCACCGGGACAGAGACCGGGGAGCTGTTTTTT
CDR3aa: CASSTGTETGELFF

abundance: few
v_gene: TRBV27
j_gene: TRBJ1-5
d_gene: -
CDR3nt: TGTGCCAGCAGCATGACTGGGCGGATTAGCAATCAGCCCCAGCATTTT
CDR3aa: CASSMTGRISNQPQHF

abundance: -
v_gene: TRBV27
j_gene: TRBJ2-1
d_gene: -
CDR3nt: TGTGCCAGCAGTTTAGCAGGGAGGTTTAGCGGATACTCCTACAATGAGCAGTTCTTC
CDR3aa: CASSLAGRFSGYSYNEQFF

abundance: -
v_gene: TRBV6-5
j_gene: TRBJ2-4
d_gene: TRBD2
CDR3nt: TGTGCCAGCAGGCTCGGGGAGGGGACAAACATTCAGTACTTC
CDR3aa: CASRLGEGTNIQYF

abundance: -
v_gene: TRBV4-1
j_gene: TRBJ2-3
d_gene: -
CDR3nt: TGCGCCAGCAGCCCAGGGGAGCGGGTTGGCACAGATACGCAGTATTTT
CDR3aa: CASSPGERVGTDTQYF

abundance: -
v_gene: TRBV5-1
j_gene: TRBJ1-1
d_gene: -
CDR3nt: TGCGCCAGCAGCTTGGAACAGCCGAACACTGAAGCTTTCTTT
CDR3aa: CASSLEQPNTEAFF

abundance: -
v_gene: TRBV4-2
j_gene: TRBJ2-5
d_gene: -
CDR3nt: TGTGCCAGCAGCCGAGACCCTGGGGAGACCCAGTACTTC
CDR3aa: CASSRDPGETQYF

abundance: -
v_gene: TRBV27
j_gene: TRBJ1-1
d_gene: -
CDR3nt: TGTGCCAGCAGTTTTGCTGGAGGGATCGGTACTGAAGCTTTCTTT
CDR3aa: CASSFAGGIGTEAFF

abundance: -
v_gene: TRBV27
j_gene: TRBJ2-2
d_gene: -
CDR3nt: TGTGCCAGCAGTTTAAGTGACGCAGCGGAGGGTTTCGGGGAGCTGTTTTTT
CDR3aa: CASSLSDAAEGFGELFF

abundance: -
v_gene: TRBV9
j_gene: TRBJ2-3
d_gene: TRBD2
CDR3nt: TGTGCCAGCACCTATAGCGGGACTAACACAGATACGCAGTATTTT
CDR3aa: CASTYSGTNTDTQYF

abundance: -
v_gene: TRBV27
j_gene: TRBJ2-2
d_gene: TRBD1
CDR3nt: TGTGCCAGCAATGACAGGGGGCCCACCGGGGAGCTGTTTTTT
CDR3aa: CASNDRGPTGELFF

abundance: -
v_gene: TRBV27
j_gene: TRBJ1-5
d_gene: TRBD1
CDR3nt: TGTGCCAGCAGTTTAGGGACAGAGTATAGCAATCAGCCCCAGCATTTT
CDR3aa: CASSLGTEYSNQPQHF

abundance: -
v_gene: TRBV6-6
j_gene: TRBJ1-1
d_gene: TRBD1
CDR3nt: TGTGCCAGCAGTCGTGGACAGGGTTTGACCACTGAAGCTTTCTTT
CDR3aa: CASSRGQGLTTEAFF

abundance: -
v_gene: TRBV27
j_gene: TRBJ1-3
d_gene: TRBD1
CDR3nt: TGTGCCAGTAAGTCCCTCGGGACAGAAAACACCATATATTTT
CDR3aa: CASKSLGTENTIYF

abundance: -
v_gene: TRBV27
j_gene: TRBJ1-1
d_gene: TRBD1
CDR3nt: TGTGCCAGCGGCTGGGACAGGGTGAACACTGAAGCTTTCTTT
CDR3aa: CASGWDRVNTEAFF

abundance: -
v_gene: TRBV20-1
j_gene: TRBJ2-7
d_gene: -
CDR3nt: TGCAGTGCTAGAGCCTCCTACGAGCAGTACTTC
CDR3aa: CSARASYEQYF

abundance: -
v_gene: TRBV2
j_gene: TRBJ1-2
d_gene: TRBD1
CDR3nt: TGTGCCAGCAGTTCCGGGACAGACAACTATGGCTACACCTTC
CDR3aa: CASSSGTDNYGYTF

abundance: -
v_gene: TRBV27
j_gene: TRBJ2-1
d_gene: -
CDR3nt: TGTGCCAGCAGTACCTACCGGGACCCTAGAGGTGAGCAGTTCTTC
CDR3aa: CASSTYRDPRGEQFF

abundance: -
v_gene: TRBV5-4
j_gene: TRBJ2-7
d_gene: -
CDR3nt: TGTGCCAGCAGCAGGGACCAACGACTCGGGCAGTACTTC
CDR3aa: CASSRDQRLGQYF

abundance: -
v_gene: TRBV5-8
j_gene: TRBJ2-7
d_gene: -
CDR3nt: TGTGCCAGCAGCGATCCGGCCCAGAGCTACGAGCAGTACTTC
CDR3aa: CASSDPAQSYEQYF

abundance: -
v_gene: TRBV28
j_gene: TRBJ2-7
d_gene: -
CDR3nt: TGTGCCAGCAGTTTATCACGCTACGAGCAGTACTTC
CDR3aa: CASSLSRYEQYF

abundance: -
v_gene: TRBV9
j_gene: TRBJ1-1
d_gene: TRBD1
CDR3nt: TGTGCCAGCAGCGTAGGGACAGGGGGTTACACTGAAGCTTTCTTT
CDR3aa: CASSVGTGGYTEAFF

abundance: -
v_gene: TRBV19
j_gene: TRBJ2-3
d_gene: -
CDR3nt: TGTGCCAGTATCGACGAGGAGGGTGGGACAGATACGCAGTATTTT
CDR3aa: CASIDEEGGTDTQYF

abundance: -
v_gene: TRBV5-6
j_gene: TRBJ1-1
d_gene: TRBD1
CDR3nt: TGTGCCAGCAGCGCGGACAGGGGGGGTGAAGCTTTCTTT
CDR3aa: CASSADRGGEAFF

abundance: -
v_gene: TRBV29-1
j_gene: TRBJ2-5
d_gene: TRBD2
CDR3nt: TGCAGCGTCGGGCGGGACTACCCCATGGAGACCCAGTACTTC
CDR3aa: CSVGRDYPMETQYF

abundance: -
v_gene: TRBV28
j_gene: TRBJ2-7
d_gene: -
CDR3nt: TGTGCCAGCAGTTTGTCGACCAGCCTCAGCGAGCAGTACTTC
CDR3aa: CASSLSTSLSEQYF

abundance: -
v_gene: TRBV5-4
j_gene: TRBJ1-2
d_gene: TRBD1
CDR3nt: TGTGCCAGCAGCCCGGAAGGACAGGGGGCGGATGGCTACACCTTC
CDR3aa: CASSPEGQGADGYTF

abundance: -
v_gene: TRBV19
j_gene: TRBJ1-5
d_gene: TRBD1
CDR3nt: TGTGCCAGTAGTCTGTACAGGGGCGCGGGTCAGCCCCAGCATTTT
CDR3aa: CASSLYRGAGQPQHF

abundance: -
v_gene: TRBV28
j_gene: TRBJ1-1
d_gene: -
CDR3nt: TGTGCCAGCAGTTTAAGGGATGGAACTGAAGCTTTCTTT
CDR3aa: CASSLRDGTEAFF

abundance: once
v_gene: TRBV6-5
j_gene: TRBJ2-1
d_gene: TRBD1
CDR3nt: TGTGCCAGCAGTCCCGACAGGGGGTTATACAATGAGCAGTTCTTC
CDR3aa: CASSPDRGLYNEQFF

abundance: -
v_gene: TRBV5-6
j_gene: TRBJ1-1
d_gene: -
CDR3nt: TGTGCCAGCAGCTTGGTTAGGGGAGCTGAAGCTTTCTTT
CDR3aa: CASSLVRGAEAFF

abundance: -
v_gene: TRBV2
j_gene: TRBJ2-7
d_gene: TRBD2
CDR3nt: TGTGCCAGCATCAGGTGGCGGGAGGGCCCCTACGAGCAGTACTTC
CDR3aa: CASIRWREGPYEQYF

abundance: -
v_gene: TRBV13
j_gene: TRBJ2-1
d_gene: TRBD1
CDR3nt: TGTGCCAGCAGCCCCGGGACAGACTACAATGAGCAGTTCTTC
CDR3aa: CASSPGTDYNEQFF

abundance: -
v_gene: TRBV4-2
j_gene: TRBJ2-1
d_gene: -
CDR3nt: TGTGCCAGCAGCCAAACGGGAGCTATCTATGAGCAGTTCTTC
CDR3aa: CASSQTGAIYEQFF

abundance: -
v_gene: TRBV5-5
j_gene: TRBJ2-7
d_gene: -
CDR3nt: TGTGCCAGCAGCCCTTATCGGAATGAGCAGTACTTC
CDR3aa: CASSPYRNEQYF

abundance: -
v_gene: TRBV15
j_gene: TRBJ2-7
d_gene: -
CDR3nt: TGTGCCACCAGCAGAGTAGTGACCGCCTACGAGCAGTACTTC
CDR3aa: CATSRVVTAYEQYF

abundance: -
v_gene: TRBV27
j_gene: TRBJ1-2
d_gene: -
CDR3nt: TGTGCCAGCAGTTTAGGGGACCCTAACTATGGCTACACCTTC
CDR3aa: CASSLGDPNYGYTF